The T cell receptor (beta chain) described here comes from a study of T cell responses to AZD1222 COVID-19 vaccine. Study-wide context: Pooled in the analysis were second doses at about 4 or about 12 weeks.

TCRdb's copy holds only in-frame clones and misses some; the assay was immunoSEQ multiplex PCR. The data show 150,000 or so clones, approximately 90% seen once. Findings of the study overall: Reportedly, nearly half the spike-specific TCRs target unmutated variant regions. Mostly white British, mostly female donors; authors suggested clonal diversity may be underestimated.

Trimming removed 2 bases from V and 3 bases from J, with 8 bases in between. CDR3 length: 14 residues. Germline V CDR1 and CDR2: SGHTA, FQGNSA. Details on this clone: Antigen unknown.

This chain connects TRBV7-2 to TRBJ2-1; a possible D gene is TRBD2 (6 bases). The sequence was obtained from an adult in good health. This sample comprised peripheral blood, obtained on day 0 of AZD1222 vaccination. CDR3 protein: CASSLIADYNEQFF. The CDR3 DNA reads TGTGCCAGCAGCTTAATAGCGGACTACAATGAGCAGTTCTTC.